These T cell receptor beta chains were read from a single sample in a study of human T cells and chemical hapten exposure. TCRdb re-called the RACE reads through MiXCR, storing one row per CDR3 protein. Among tens of thousands of distinct CDR3 sequences listed, roughly a tenth were seen once. The specimen comprised whole blood, sampled in connection with sensitization to the hapten diphenylcyclopropenone (DPC). These receptors were taken from a woman aged 40 to 49 with alopecia areata. Some clones in this sample may be carry-over from other donors' samples. CDR3s include the opening cysteine and the closing phenylalanine or tryptophan. D genes are given only for firm matches. Some rows have no size entry. The others give once, few or many, or a class for an expanded clone.

D: -; size: few; J: TRBJ2-3; V: TRBV7-9; CDR3: CASSSYSGPRTDTQYF; DNA: TGTGCCAGCAGCAGTTATTCGGGACCGCGCACAGATACGCAGTATTTT
D: -; size: -; J: TRBJ1-2; V: TRBV6-6; CDR3: CASNPSASNYGYTF; DNA: TGTGCCAGCAACCCCTCGGCCAGTAACTATGGCTACACCTTC
D: -; size: many; J: TRBJ2-4; V: TRBV28; CDR3: CATVDSLAKNIQYF; DNA: TGTGCCACCGTGGACTCCTTAGCCAAAAACATTCAGTACTTC
D: TRBD1; size: many; J: TRBJ1-6; V: TRBV18; CDR3: CASSPETGGHSPLHF; DNA: TGTGCCAGCTCACCCGAGACAGGGGGTCATTCACCCCTCCACTTT
D: -; size: few; J: TRBJ2-1; V: TRBV5-4; CDR3: CASSSAGTRLNNEQFF; DNA: TGTGCCAGCAGCTCGGCTGGGACCAGACTCAACAATGAGCAGTTCTTC
D: TRBD1; size: few; J: TRBJ1-1; V: TRBV7-2; CDR3: CASSLAPGQGPNTEAFF; DNA: TGTGCCAGCAGCTTAGCGCCGGGACAGGGACCTAACACTGAAGCTTTCTTT
D: TRBD1; size: many; J: TRBJ1-2; V: TRBV20-1; CDR3: CSAHHATGENYGYTF; DNA: TGCAGTGCTCACCACGCTACAGGGGAGAACTATGGCTACACCTTC
D: -; size: many; J: TRBJ2-3; V: TRBV7-2; CDR3: CASTLGTPRTDTQYF; DNA: TGTGCCAGCACGCTCGGGACTCCCCGCACAGATACGCAGTATTTT
D: -; size: many; J: TRBJ2-7; V: TRBV6-5; CDR3: CASSYQATGDEQYF; DNA: TGTGCCAGCAGTTACCAGGCTACGGGTGACGAGCAGTACTTC
D: -; size: many; J: TRBJ1-5; V: TRBV6-6; CDR3: CASSYPLTGKNQPQHF; DNA: TGTGCCAGCAGTTATCCCTTGACAGGCAAGAATCAGCCCCAGCATTTT
D: -; size: few; J: TRBJ1-1; V: TRBV7-9; CDR3: CASEVTGKNTEAFF; DNA: TGTGCCAGCGAGGTGACTGGAAAGAACACTGAAGCTTTCTTT
D: -; size: few; J: TRBJ2-4; V: TRBV28; CDR3: CASSPSDGKNIQYF; DNA: TGTGCCAGCAGTCCTTCGGACGGAAAAAACATTCAGTACTTC
D: -; size: few; J: TRBJ2-3; V: TRBV7-6; CDR3: CASSQQTGITDTQYF; DNA: TGTGCCAGCAGCCAACAAACGGGAATCACAGATACGCAGTATTTT
D: TRBD1; size: -; J: TRBJ1-3; V: TRBV28; CDR3: CASSSPGGGSGNTIYF; DNA: TGTGCCAGCAGTTCTCCAGGGGGCGGCTCTGGAAACACCATATATTTT
D: -; size: many; J: TRBJ1-6; V: TRBV18; CDR3: CASSRSASNSPLHF; DNA: TGTGCCAGCTCACGTTCAGCTTCCAATTCACCCCTCCACTTT
D: TRBD1; size: few; J: TRBJ2-3; V: TRBV7-2; CDR3: CASSKTGGTGTDTQYF; DNA: TGTGCCAGCAGTAAAACAGGGGGAACGGGCACAGATACGCAGTATTTT
D: -; size: few; J: TRBJ2-2; V: TRBV7-2; CDR3: CASSLEQSSGELFF; DNA: TGTGCCAGCAGCTTAGAACAGTCTTCCGGGGAGCTGTTTTTT
D: TRBD2; size: many; J: TRBJ2-2; V: TRBV20-1; CDR3: CSARWEGTGELFF; DNA: TGCAGTGCTAGGTGGGAGGGCACCGGGGAGCTGTTTTTT
D: TRBD2; size: many; J: TRBJ2-5; V: TRBV6-1; CDR3: CASMKAGQETQYF; DNA: TGTGCCAGCATGAAAGCGGGACAAGAGACCCAGTACTTC
D: -; size: few; J: TRBJ2-3; V: TRBV6-5; CDR3: CASIPTGDRITDTQYF; DNA: TGTGCCAGCATTCCAACGGGGGACAGAATCACAGATACGCAGTATTTT
D: TRBD1; size: many; J: TRBJ2-1; V: TRBV6-2/TRBV6-3; CDR3: CASSYGTGAINEQFF; DNA: TGTGCCAGCAGTTACGGGACAGGGGCGATAAATGAGCAGTTCTTC
D: -; size: few; J: TRBJ1-4; V: TRBV4-3; CDR3: CASSQTVRATNEKLFF; DNA: TGCGCCAGCAGCCAGACCGTCAGGGCAACTAATGAAAAACTGTTTTTT
D: -; size: many; J: TRBJ1-1; V: TRBV6-2/TRBV6-3; CDR3: CASSPSGDTEAFF; DNA: TGTGCCAGCAGCCCTTCAGGGGACACTGAAGCTTTCTTT
D: TRBD2; size: many; J: TRBJ2-3; V: TRBV19; CDR3: CATSRGEDTQYF; DNA: TGTGCCACTTCGCGGGGGGAAGATACGCAGTATTTT
D: TRBD2; size: many; J: TRBJ2-1; V: TRBV20-1; CDR3: CSAPLAGFSYNEQFF; DNA: TGCAGTGCCCCCCTAGCGGGCTTCTCCTACAATGAGCAGTTCTTC
D: -; size: -; J: TRBJ2-1; V: TRBV6-5; CDR3: CASSYSRGEQFF; DNA: TGTGCCAGCAGTTACTCTCGGGGGGAGCAGTTCTTC
D: -; size: many; J: TRBJ2-1; V: TRBV5-1; CDR3: CASSPETGNNEQFF; DNA: TGCGCCAGCAGCCCAGAGACAGGTAACAATGAGCAGTTCTTC
D: -; size: many; J: TRBJ2-3; V: TRBV2; CDR3: CASSEIGGSTDTQYF; DNA: TGTGCCAGCAGTGAAATAGGGGGGTCCACAGATACGCAGTATTTT
D: -; size: many; J: TRBJ1-2; V: TRBV2; CDR3: CASSLTGGVSGYTF; DNA: TGTGCCAGCAGTCTAACAGGAGGAGTGAGTGGCTACACCTTC
D: -; size: -; J: TRBJ2-3; V: TRBV29-1; CDR3: CSGNRGGGTDTQYF; DNA: TGCAGCGGGAACAGGGGAGGTGGCACAGATACGCAGTATTTT
D: TRBD2; size: many; J: TRBJ2-6; V: TRBV6-5; CDR3: CASSYRNPGGSISGANVLTF; DNA: TGTGCCAGCAGTTACCGAAACCCGGGAGGTTCCATTTCTGGGGCCAACGTCCTGACTTTC
D: TRBD1; size: many; J: TRBJ1-1; V: TRBV20-1; CDR3: CSARDNRKQGGFF; DNA: TGCAGTGCTAGAGATAATCGGAAACAGGGGGGTTTCTTT
D: -; size: few; J: TRBJ2-2; V: TRBV10-3; CDR3: CAISETAAPDTGELFF; DNA: TGTGCCATCAGCGAGACCGCCGCCCCCGACACCGGGGAGCTGTTTTTT
D: TRBD2; size: few; J: TRBJ2-5; V: TRBV6-6; CDR3: CASSYPLAGGQETQYF; DNA: TGTGCCAGCAGTTACCCCCTAGCGGGGGGGCAAGAGACCCAGTACTTC
D: -; size: -; J: TRBJ2-7; V: TRBV29-1; CDR3: CSVSQNLNYEQYF; DNA: TGCAGCGTTTCCCAGAACCTTAACTACGAGCAGTACTTC
D: TRBD2; size: -; J: TRBJ2-1; V: TRBV12-3/TRBV12-4; CDR3: CASRRPSGGLNEQFF; DNA: TGTGCCAGCAGACGACCTAGCGGGGGCCTCAATGAGCAGTTCTTC
D: -; size: -; J: TRBJ2-5; V: TRBV7-2; CDR3: CASSLVSTQETQYF; DNA: TGTGCCAGCAGCTTAGTGTCGACCCAAGAGACCCAGTACTTC
D: -; size: many; J: TRBJ2-1; V: TRBV7-2; CDR3: CASSLPPVRYNEQFF; DNA: TGTGCCAGCAGCTTACCGCCCGTCCGCTACAATGAGCAGTTCTTC
D: -; size: -; J: TRBJ1-4; V: TRBV7-9; CDR3: CASSLRQPNEKLFF; DNA: TGTGCCAGCAGCTTGAGACAGCCTAATGAAAAACTGTTTTTT
D: -; size: few; J: TRBJ2-1; V: TRBV7-2; CDR3: CASSPRTHPTEQFF; DNA: TGTGCCAGCAGCCCAAGGACCCACCCCACCGAGCAGTTCTTC
D: TRBD1; size: many; J: TRBJ1-4; V: TRBV18; CDR3: CASSLGQLRTNEKLFF; DNA: TGTGCCAGCTCACTGGGACAGCTAAGAACTAATGAAAAACTGTTTTTT
D: TRBD2; size: many; J: TRBJ2-5; V: TRBV3-1; CDR3: CASSQLRGGRVGQETQYF; DNA: TGTGCCAGCAGCCAACTTCGGGGGGGCCGTGTAGGTCAAGAGACCCAGTACTTC
D: -; size: many; J: TRBJ2-7; V: TRBV5-1; CDR3: CASSLEGVGGKQYF; DNA: TGCGCCAGCAGCTTGGAAGGGGTTGGTGGTAAGCAGTACTTC
D: -; size: many; J: TRBJ1-2; V: TRBV20-1; CDR3: CSARGTADSNYGYTF; DNA: TGCAGTGCTAGAGGGACAGCCGATTCTAACTATGGCTACACCTTC
D: -; size: many; J: TRBJ2-7; V: TRBV4-2; CDR3: CASSQGARAGLSYEQYF; DNA: TGTGCCAGCAGCCAAGGAGCCAGAGCGGGCCTCTCCTACGAGCAGTACTTC
D: TRBD1; size: -; J: TRBJ1-1; V: TRBV7-9; CDR3: CASRLTGTPGAEAFF; DNA: TGTGCCAGCAGGCTGACAGGGACGCCAGGCGCTGAAGCTTTCTTT
D: -; size: -; J: TRBJ2-1; V: TRBV3-1; CDR3: CATASGNNEQFF; DNA: TGTGCCACCGCAAGTGGCAACAATGAGCAGTTCTTC
D: -; size: many; J: TRBJ1-5; V: TRBV12-3/TRBV12-4; CDR3: CASRPWDSNQPQHF; DNA: TGTGCCAGCAGACCATGGGACAGCAATCAGCCCCAGCATTTT
D: -; size: -; J: TRBJ2-7; V: TRBV27; CDR3: CASSPLGGTYKQYF; DNA: TGTGCCAGCAGCCCACTAGGAGGGACCTACAAGCAGTACTTC
D: -; size: many; J: TRBJ1-6; V: TRBV12-3/TRBV12-4; CDR3: CASSLATVSVLHF; DNA: TGTGCCAGCAGTTTAGCGACAGTCTCGGTCCTCCACTTT
D: -; size: many; J: TRBJ1-3; V: TRBV7-6; CDR3: CASSLDPGSSGNTIYF; DNA: TGTGCCAGCAGCTTAGACCCGGGAAGCTCTGGAAACACCATATATTTT
D: -; size: -; J: TRBJ1-1; V: TRBV7-9; CDR3: CASNRGEGNTEAFF; DNA: TGTGCCAGCAATCGGGGTGAAGGGAACACTGAAGCTTTCTTT
D: -; size: many; J: TRBJ1-2; V: TRBV7-9; CDR3: CASSLQGNYGYTF; DNA: TGTGCCAGCAGCTTACAGGGGAACTATGGCTACACCTTC